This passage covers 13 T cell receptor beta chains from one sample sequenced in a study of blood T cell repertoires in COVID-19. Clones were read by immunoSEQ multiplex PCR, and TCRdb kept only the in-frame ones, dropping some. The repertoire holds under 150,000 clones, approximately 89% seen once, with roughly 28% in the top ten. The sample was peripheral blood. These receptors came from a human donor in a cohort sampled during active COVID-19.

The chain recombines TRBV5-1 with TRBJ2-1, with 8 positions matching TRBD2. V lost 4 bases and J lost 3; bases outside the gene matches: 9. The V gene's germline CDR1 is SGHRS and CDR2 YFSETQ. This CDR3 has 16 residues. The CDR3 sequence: CASSLVGGGLYNEQFF. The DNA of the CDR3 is TGCGCCAGCAGCCTTGTGGGCGGGGGGCTCTACAATGAGCAGTTCTTC.

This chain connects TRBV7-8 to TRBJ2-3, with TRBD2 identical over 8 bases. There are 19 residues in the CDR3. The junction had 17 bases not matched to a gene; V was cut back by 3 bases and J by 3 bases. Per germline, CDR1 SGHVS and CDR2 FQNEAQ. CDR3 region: CASSFASQVGGGRTDTQYF. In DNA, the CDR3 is TGTGCCAGCAGCTTTGCCTCCCAGGTGGGCGGGGGGCGTACAGATACGCAGTATTTT.

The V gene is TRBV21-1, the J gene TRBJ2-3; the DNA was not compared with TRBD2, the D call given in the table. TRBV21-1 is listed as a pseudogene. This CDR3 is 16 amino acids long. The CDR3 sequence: CASSRTSGGYTDTQYF. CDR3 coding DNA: TGTGCCAGCAGCAGGACTAGCGGGGGGTACACAGATACGCAGTATTTT.

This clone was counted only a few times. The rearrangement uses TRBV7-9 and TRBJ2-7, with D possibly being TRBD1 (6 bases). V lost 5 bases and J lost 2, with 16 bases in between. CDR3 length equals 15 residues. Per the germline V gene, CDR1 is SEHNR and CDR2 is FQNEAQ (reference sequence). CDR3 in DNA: TGTGCCAGCAGCCACAGGGAGCCGAGGGCCTACGAGCAGTACTTC. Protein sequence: CASSHREPRAYEQYF.

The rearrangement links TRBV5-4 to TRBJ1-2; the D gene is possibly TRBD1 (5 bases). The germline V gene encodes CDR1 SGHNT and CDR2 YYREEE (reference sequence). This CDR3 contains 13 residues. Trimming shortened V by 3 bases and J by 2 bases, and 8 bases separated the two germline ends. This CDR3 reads CASSSGKNYGYTF. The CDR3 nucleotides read TGTGCCAGCAGCTCAGGGAAAAACTATGGCTACACCTTC. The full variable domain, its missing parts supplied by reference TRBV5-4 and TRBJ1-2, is ETGVTQSPTHLIKTRGQQVTLRCSSQSGHNTVSWYQQALGQGPQFIFQYYREEENGRGNFPPRFSGLQFPNYSSELNVNALELDDSALYLCASSSGKNYGYTFGSGTRLTVV.

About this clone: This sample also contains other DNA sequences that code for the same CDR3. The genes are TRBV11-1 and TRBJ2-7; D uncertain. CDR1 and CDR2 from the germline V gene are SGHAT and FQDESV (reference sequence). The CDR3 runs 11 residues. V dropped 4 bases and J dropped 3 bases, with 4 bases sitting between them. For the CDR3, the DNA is TGTGCCAGCAGCTCTAGCTACGAGCAGTACTTC. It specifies CASSSSYEQYF.

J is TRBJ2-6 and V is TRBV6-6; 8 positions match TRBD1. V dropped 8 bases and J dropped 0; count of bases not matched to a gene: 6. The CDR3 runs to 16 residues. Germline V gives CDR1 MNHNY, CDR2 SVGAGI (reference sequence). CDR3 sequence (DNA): TGTGCCAGCCGGGGACAGGCCCTCTCTGGGGCCAACGTCCTGACTTTC. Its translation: CASRGQALSGANVLTF.

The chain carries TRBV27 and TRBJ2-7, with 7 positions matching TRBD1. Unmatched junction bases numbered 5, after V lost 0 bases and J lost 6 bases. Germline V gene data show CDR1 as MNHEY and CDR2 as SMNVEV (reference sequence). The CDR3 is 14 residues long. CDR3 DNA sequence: TGTGCCAGCAGTTTATCCTACGACAGGGTCGAGCAGTACTTC. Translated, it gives CASSLSYDRVEQYF.

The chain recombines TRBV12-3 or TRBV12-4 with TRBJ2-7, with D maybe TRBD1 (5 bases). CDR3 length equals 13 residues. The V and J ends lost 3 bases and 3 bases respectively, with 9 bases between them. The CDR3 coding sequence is TGTGCCAGCAGTTTTCCCCAGGGCTACGAGCAGTACTTC. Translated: CASSFPQGYEQYF.

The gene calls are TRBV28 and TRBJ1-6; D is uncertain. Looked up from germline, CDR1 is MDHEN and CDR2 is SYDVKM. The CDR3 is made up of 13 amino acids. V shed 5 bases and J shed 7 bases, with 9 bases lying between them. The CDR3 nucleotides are TGTGCCAGCAGTCTGACACGGAATTCACCCCTCCACTTT. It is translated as CASSLTRNSPLHF.

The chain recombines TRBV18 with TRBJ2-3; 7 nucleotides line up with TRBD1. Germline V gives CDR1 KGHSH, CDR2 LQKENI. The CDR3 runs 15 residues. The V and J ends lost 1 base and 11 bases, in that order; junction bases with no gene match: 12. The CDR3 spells CASSPRNPPGTEQYF. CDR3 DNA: TGTGCCAGCTCACCACGTAATCCCCCCGGGACAGAGCAGTATTTT.

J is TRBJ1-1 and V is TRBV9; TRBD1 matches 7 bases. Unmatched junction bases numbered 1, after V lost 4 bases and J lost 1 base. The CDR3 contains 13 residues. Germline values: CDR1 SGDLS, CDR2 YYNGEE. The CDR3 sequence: CASSRTGNTEAFF. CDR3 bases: TGTGCCAGCAGCCGGACAGGGAACACTGAAGCTTTCTTT.

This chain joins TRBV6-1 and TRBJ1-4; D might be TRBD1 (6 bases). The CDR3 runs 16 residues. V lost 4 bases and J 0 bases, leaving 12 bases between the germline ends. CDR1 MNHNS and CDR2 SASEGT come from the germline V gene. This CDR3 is CASSAGTPATNEKLFF. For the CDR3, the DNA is TGTGCCAGCAGTGCCGGGACACCAGCAACTAATGAAAAACTGTTTTTT.